Listed below are T cell receptor beta chains from one sample, sequenced in a study of shared clonotypes between healthy human individuals. Data came from immunoSEQ multiplex PCR; TCRdb stores just in-frame clones and leaves some out. Of about 680,000 clones listed, about 90% are singletons. Sequenced material: naive CD8+ T cells sorted from blood. These receptors were collected from a man aged 25-45 years in good health. CDR3s include the opening cysteine and the closing phenylalanine or tryptophan. The order of the fields is V gene, D gene, clone size, J gene, CDR3 protein, CDR3 DNA. D genes are given only for firm matches. Size is omitted from some rows. Given values are once, few, many or a class for expanded clones.

TRBV7-9,NA,NA,TRBJ1-5,CASSAQGHGQPQHF,TGTGCCAGCAGCGCCCAGGGACATGGTCAGCCCCAGCATTTT
TRBV7-6,NA,NA,TRBJ2-5,CASLVRPHETQYF,TGTGCCAGCCTGGTACGCCCCCATGAGACCCAGTACTTC
TRBV9,NA,NA,TRBJ1-1,CASSVEQGLNTEAFF,TGTGCCAGCAGCGTAGAGCAGGGGCTGAACACTGAAGCTTTCTTT
TRBV4-3,TRBD1,NA,TRBJ2-1,CASSQDRGTGLFF,TGCGCCAGCAGCCAAGATAGGGGGACAGGGTTGTTCTTC
TRBV25-1,NA,NA,TRBJ2-3,CASSEGTSSSTDTQYF,TGTGCCAGCAGTGAGGGTACTTCCTCTAGCACAGATACGCAGTATTTT
TRBV27,TRBD1,NA,TRBJ2-4,CASSLTGGKNIQYF,TGTGCCAGCAGTTTAACAGGGGGAAAAAACATTCAGTACTTC
TRBV5-1,NA,NA,TRBJ2-7,CASSFSLAYEQYF,TGCGCCAGCAGCTTCTCCCTAGCCTACGAGCAGTACTTC
TRBV29-1,NA,NA,TRBJ2-4,CSVGRVGAKNIQYF,TGCAGCGTGGGGCGGGTAGGAGCCAAAAACATTCAGTACTTC
TRBV7-9,NA,once,TRBJ2-1,CASSFMSYEQFF,TGTGCCAGCAGCTTTATGAGTTATGAGCAGTTCTTC
TRBV19,NA,few,TRBJ2-5,CASSTGQRETQYF,TGTGCCAGTAGCACAGGACAGCGGGAGACCCAGTACTTC
TRBV7-9,TRBD2,NA,TRBJ2-1,CASEPGLAATYSYNEQFF,TGTGCCAGCGAACCGGGACTAGCGGCGACCTACTCCTACAATGAGCAGTTCTTC
TRBV11-3,NA,NA,TRBJ2-2,CASSLRGTGELFF,TGTGCCAGCAGCTTAAGGGGCACCGGGGAGCTGTTTTTT
TRBV27,NA,NA,TRBJ2-7,CASSPTGFQQYF,TGTGCCAGCAGCCCGACAGGCTTTCAGCAGTACTTC
TRBV27,NA,NA,TRBJ2-1,CASSWGGTRRDEQFF,TGTGCCAGCAGTTGGGGCGGGACCCGACGGGATGAGCAGTTCTTC
TRBV7-9,NA,once,TRBJ2-4,CASSDVGGQNIQYF,TGTGCCAGCAGCGACGTAGGGGGGCAAAACATTCAGTACTTC
TRBV7-6,NA,NA,TRBJ2-3,CASSAGVGPPQDTQYF,TGTGCCAGCAGTGCTGGAGTGGGCCCCCCACAGGATACGCAGTATTTT
TRBV7-8,TRBD1,once,TRBJ2-1,CASTKTGFDEQFF,TGTGCCAGCACGAAGACAGGGTTCGATGAGCAGTTCTTC
TRBV27,TRBD1,NA,TRBJ2-7,CASSLGQGSYEQYF,TGTGCCAGCAGTTTGGGACAGGGCTCCTACGAGCAGTACTTC
TRBV28,TRBD2,NA,TRBJ2-2,CASSFRLATGELFF,TGTGCCAGCAGTTTCCGACTAGCGACCGGGGAGCTGTTTTTT
TRBV19,NA,NA,TRBJ1-5,CASTRETLNQPQHF,TGTGCCAGTACAAGAGAAACGCTCAATCAGCCCCAGCATTTT
TRBV6-5,NA,few,TRBJ2-1,CASSLAGGAWDEQFF,TGTGCCAGCAGCCTTGCTGGTGGGGCCTGGGATGAGCAGTTCTTC
TRBV27,NA,NA,TRBJ2-1,CASSSWTESSYNEQFF,TGTGCCAGCAGTTCCTGGACAGAGAGCTCCTACAATGAGCAGTTCTTC
TRBV4-2,TRBD2,NA,TRBJ2-3,CASSPRLAGHTDTQYF,TGTGCCAGCAGCCCCAGACTAGCGGGGCACACAGATACGCAGTATTTT
TRBV7-8,NA,NA,TRBJ2-5,CASSLGVVQETQYF,TGTGCCAGCAGCTTAGGGGTCGTCCAAGAGACCCAGTACTTC